This T cell receptor (beta chain) is from a study of patients and donors after allogeneic stem cell transplantation. The CDR3 loop spans 14 amino acids. V was pared by 4 bases and J by 6 bases, with 16 bases between. From germline, CDR1 is MNHEY and CDR2 SVGAGI. A single record per CDR3 protein comes from TCRdb applying MiXCR to the RT-PCR reads. The sample carries roughly 940,000 distinct CDR3 sequences, about a sixth recorded once. This clonotype has a handful of counts. This TCR came from a human donor who was either an allogeneic HSCT recipient or a stem cell or donor lymphocyte infusion donor (not recorded which). It is not recorded whose cells these are; they may come from a transplant donor. The chain uses TRBV6-5 and TRBJ2-7; D unresolved. Sequenced material: blood, either unsorted or a sorted T cell fraction (not recorded which). CDR3 protein: CASSFLPDRLEQYF. DNA of the CDR3: TGTGCCAGCAGTTTTCTCCCCGACCGCCTCGAGCAGTACTTC.